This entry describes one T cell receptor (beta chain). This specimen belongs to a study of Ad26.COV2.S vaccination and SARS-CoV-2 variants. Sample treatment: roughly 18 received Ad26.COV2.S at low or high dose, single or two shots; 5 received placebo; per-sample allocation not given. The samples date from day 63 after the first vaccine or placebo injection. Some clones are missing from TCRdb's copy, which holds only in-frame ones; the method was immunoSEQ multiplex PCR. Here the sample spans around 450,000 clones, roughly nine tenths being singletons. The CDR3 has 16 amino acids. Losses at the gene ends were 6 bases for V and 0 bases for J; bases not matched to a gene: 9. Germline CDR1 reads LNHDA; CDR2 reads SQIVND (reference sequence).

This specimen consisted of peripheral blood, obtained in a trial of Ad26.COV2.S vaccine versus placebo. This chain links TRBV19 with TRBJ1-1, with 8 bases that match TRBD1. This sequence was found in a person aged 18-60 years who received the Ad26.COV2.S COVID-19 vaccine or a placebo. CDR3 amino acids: CASRRDRPLMNTEAFF. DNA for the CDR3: TGTGCCAGTAGGCGGGACAGGCCCCTGATGAACACTGAAGCTTTCTTT.